This T cell receptor beta chain came from a study of OX40 agonist ivuxolimab in advanced cancers. Study information: Checkpoint inhibitors had been given previously to around 38% of patients. General study points: In the 0.1-3.0 mg/kg groups, partial responders showed among the lowest expansion.

As regards this clone: The antigen remains unidentified.

V shed 0 bases and J shed 2 bases, with 5 bases lying between them. From germline, CDR1 is LGHNA and CDR2 YSLEER. This CDR3 region has 14 residues. Measured with immunoSEQ multiplex PCR; TCRdb has only the in-frame clones, and not every one. The sample holds more than 75,000 clones, roughly 80% seen once. The chain joins TRBV4-3 to TRBJ1-5; D is unresolved. This clonotype originated in an adult with an advanced solid tumor such as melanoma, head and neck, liver or kidney cancer. Specimen: CD4+ or CD8+ T cells sorted from blood, collected in a trial of the OX40 agonist ivuxolimab. As DNA, the CDR3 is TGCGCCAGCAGCCAAGATCGAGGCAATCAGCCCCAGCATTTT. Translated, it gives CASSQDRGNQPQHF.